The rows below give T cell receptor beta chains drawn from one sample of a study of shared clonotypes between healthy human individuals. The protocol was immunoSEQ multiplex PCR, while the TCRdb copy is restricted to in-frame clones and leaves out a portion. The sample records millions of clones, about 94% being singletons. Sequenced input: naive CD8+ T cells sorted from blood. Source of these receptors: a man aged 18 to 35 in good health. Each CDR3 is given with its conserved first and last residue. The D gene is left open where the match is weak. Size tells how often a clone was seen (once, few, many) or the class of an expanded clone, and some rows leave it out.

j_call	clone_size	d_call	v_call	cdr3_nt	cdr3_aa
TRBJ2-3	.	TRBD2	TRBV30	TGTGCCTGGGCCTCAGGGCTTAGCGGGAGAACAGATACGCAGTATTTT	CAWASGLSGRTDTQYF
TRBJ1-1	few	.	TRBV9	TGTGCCAGCAGCGTATCAGGGAACACTGAAGCTTTCTTT	CASSVSGNTEAFF
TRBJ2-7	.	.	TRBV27	TGTGCCAGCAGTTTACAGGGTCTCCACGAGCAGTACTTC	CASSLQGLHEQYF
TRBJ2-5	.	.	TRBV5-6	TGTGCCAGCAGCCCCTCCGAGGGCGGCGGGACTGAAGAGACCCAGTACTTC	CASSPSEGGGTEETQYF
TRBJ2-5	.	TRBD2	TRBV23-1	TGCGCCAGCAGTCAAGCCCTTTACGATCAAGCGGGAGTAGAGACCCAGTACTTC	CASSQALYDQAGVETQYF
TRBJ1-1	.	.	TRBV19	TGTGCCAGTAGTATAGAGGGCCCCAAGGGAGCTGAAGCTTTCTTT	CASSIEGPKGAEAFF
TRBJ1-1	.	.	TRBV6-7	TGTGCCAGCAGTTACCCGCCGGGGACTTTGTTTGAAGCTTTCTTT	CASSYPPGTLFEAFF
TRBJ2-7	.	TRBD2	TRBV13	TGTGCCAGCAGCTTGGGGGGACTAATCTCCTACGAGCAGTACTTC	CASSLGGLISYEQYF
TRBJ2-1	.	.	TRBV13	TGTGCCAGCAGCTCCGGGACGGAGACAGAGCAGTTCTTC	CASSSGTETEQFF
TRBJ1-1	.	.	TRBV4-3	TGCGCCAGCAGCCAAAACTTGGGGACTGAAGCTTTCTTT	CASSQNLGTEAFF
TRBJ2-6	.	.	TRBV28	TGTGCCAGCAGTTTACCGGCAGGGATTTACTCTGGGGCCAACGTCCTGACTTTC	CASSLPAGIYSGANVLTF
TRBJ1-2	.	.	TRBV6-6	TGTGCCAGCAGTTACGTCCATGGGGGGAACTATGGCTACACCTTC	CASSYVHGGNYGYTF
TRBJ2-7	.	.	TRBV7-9	TGTGCCAGCAGCTTTAACTCGGCAGATGCAGGCTACGAGCAGTACTTC	CASSFNSADAGYEQYF